Each of the 14 T cell receptor beta chains below was sequenced from the same sample in a study of vaccination effects on CD4 cells after COVID-19. Which antigens these TCRs recognize remains unknown. The data were produced by immunoSEQ multiplex PCR, yet TCRdb's version contains in-frame clones alone and is incomplete. The sample has 65,000 to 95,000 clones; around 74% are singletons. Sequencing was preceded by expansion of antigen-specific CD4+ T cells with viral peptide pools in the ViraFEST assay. When ten to eleven days of culture had elapsed, CD4+ T cells were isolated. Two-dose BNT162b2 or mRNA-1273 vaccination was given to participants. The sequencing here drew on CD4+ T cells from PBMCs cultured with HCoV-OC43 spike peptides, taken after COVID-19 vaccination. The subset here: HCoV-OC43 spike overlapping peptide pool stimulation. The source is a human donor who received a COVID-19 vaccine.

A few counts support this clone. The same CDR3 can be traced to other DNA sequences in this sample. The rearrangement links TRBV5-1 to TRBJ2-5; 10 positions match TRBD1. The V and J ends lost 0 bases and 1 base, in that order; junction bases with no gene match: 3. The CDR3 has 16 residues. The germline V gene encodes CDR1 SGHRS and CDR2 YFSETQ. As DNA, the CDR3 is TGCGCCAGCAGCTTGGGGACAGGGGGTGCCCAAGAGACCCAGTACTTC. Protein sequence: CASSLGTGGAQETQYF.

CDR3 sequence: CAWSGYSYNEQFF. In nucleotides, the CDR3 is TGTGCCTGGAGCGGGTACTCCTACAATGAGCAGTTCTTC. This chain joins TRBV30 and TRBJ2-1, with no clear D. Germline values: CDR1 GTSNPN, CDR2 SVGIG (reference sequence). Trimming cost V 3 bases and J 0 bases, with 6 bases left between them. The CDR3 covers 13 residues.

This clone was seen a few times. DNA for the CDR3: TGCAGTGTGGGGACAGGCTACGAGCAGTACGTC. Translating it yields CSVGTGYEQYV. The rearrangement links TRBV20-1 to TRBJ2-7; 8 positions match TRBD1. The germline CDR1 and CDR2 sequences are DFQATT and SNEGSKA (reference sequence). This CDR3 contains 11 residues. J lost 3 bases, V lost 7 bases, and 2 bases had no gene match.

The chain is built from TRBV14 and TRBJ1-1; D gene uncertain. The V end lost 1 base, the J end lost 6 bases, and 9 bases lay between the germline ends. Germline lookup yields CDR1 SGHDN and CDR2 FVKESK. This CDR3 is 13 amino acids long. The CDR3 DNA is TGTGCCAGCAGCCAAGTCGTCCAGTCTGAAGCTTTCTTT. It is translated as CASSQVVQSEAFF.

This chain uses TRBV19 with TRBJ1-2; D not certain. Looked up from germline, CDR1 is LNHDA and CDR2 is SQIVND (reference sequence). Trimming stripped 8 bases from V and 2 bases from J, with 9 bases between. This CDR3 comprises 12 residues. CDR3 loop: CASVDRNYGYTF. CDR3 in DNA: TGTGCCAGTGTTGACCGGAACTATGGCTACACCTTC.

The chain employs TRBV24-1 and TRBJ1-2; 9 bases agree with TRBD1. Unmatched junction bases numbered 9, after V lost 4 bases and J lost 4 bases. There are 16 residues in the CDR3. The germline V gene encodes CDR1 KGHDR and CDR2 SFDVKD. The CDR3 loop is CATSDTRTGEAYGYTF. The CDR3 bases are TGTGCCACCAGTGACACCCGGACAGGGGAGGCCTATGGCTACACCTTC.

J is TRBJ1-3 and V is TRBV6-5, with D maybe TRBD1 (5 bases). This CDR3 is 14 amino acids long. In germline, CDR1 is MNHEY, CDR2 SVGAGI. The germline V and J ends were trimmed by 2 bases and 1 base, with 6 bases remaining between them. CDR3 bases: TGTGCCAGCAGTTACGGGGGGTCTGGAAACACCATATATTTT. This gives the protein CASSYGGSGNTIYF.

V is TRBV18 and J is TRBJ1-4; 9 bases line up with TRBD1. The trim removed 4 bases at V and 8 bases at J, leaving 8 bases unmatched. Germline loops: CDR1 KGHSH, CDR2 LQKENI. The CDR3 sequence is 15 residues long. The CDR3 protein is CASSRPGQGQEKLFF. The DNA of the CDR3 is TGTGCCAGCTCACGGCCGGGACAGGGTCAAGAAAAACTGTTTTTT.

This clone has just a few counts. The chain links TRBV19 to TRBJ1-6; D is possibly TRBD1 (6 bases). Trimming stripped 0 bases from V and 7 bases from J, with 13 bases between. This CDR3 has 16 amino acids. Germline V gene lookup returns CDR1 LNHDA and CDR2 SQIVND (reference sequence). CDR3 sequence (DNA): TGTGCCAGTAGTATAGATCAAGGGGGGCTGAATTCACCCCTCCACTTT. It encodes CASSIDQGGLNSPLHF. Drawing the rest from reference TRBV19 and TRBJ1-6, the complete variable domain is DGGITQSPKYLFRKEGQNVTLSCEQNLNHDAMYWYRQDPGQGLRLIYYSQIVNDFQKGDIAEGYSVSREKKESFPLTVTSAQKNPTAFYLCASSIDQGGLNSPLHFGNGTRLTVT.

The chain carries TRBV7-8 and TRBJ1-4; TRBD1 aligns across 9 bases. Germline values: CDR1 SGHVS, CDR2 FQNEAQ. CDR3 length equals 16 residues. The V gene end was trimmed by 0 bases and the J gene end by 7 bases; junction bases not matched to a gene: 6. Here the CDR3 reads CASSLALQGAGEKLFF. The CDR3 DNA reads as TGTGCCAGCAGCTTAGCGCTACAGGGGGCGGGTGAAAAACTGTTTTTT.

This clone appeared a few times. The chain has TRBV20-1 and TRBJ2-2, with D possibly being TRBD1 or TRBD2 (5 bases each). Per germline, CDR1 DFQATT and CDR2 SNEGSKA (reference sequence). The V gene lost 3 bases and the J gene lost 4 bases, with 12 bases spanning the gap. This CDR3 has 14 residues. The CDR3 DNA follows: TGCAGTGCTAGTGCCGGGGCAGGCACCGGGGAGCTGTTTTTT. Translated, it gives CSASAGAGTGELFF.

The chain employs TRBV29-1 and TRBJ1-1; no reliable D call. This CDR3 has 9 residues. The V end was cut by 5 bases, the J end by 6 bases, with 4 bases between. The V gene's germline CDR1 is SQVTM and CDR2 ANQGSEA. CDR3 DNA sequence: TGCAGCGTTATCCCTGAAGCTTTCTTT. It specifies CSVIPEAFF.

J is TRBJ1-3 and V is TRBV5-1; D ambiguous. The ends were cut back, 4 bases at V and 8 bases at J, with 13 bases in the middle. Germline CDR1 is SGHRS and CDR2 is YFSETQ. CDR3 size: 13 residues. The CDR3: CASSGKTWDTIYF. In DNA form, the CDR3 reads TGCGCCAGCAGCGGGAAGACATGGGACACCATATATTTT.

This clone appeared a single time. The V call is TRBV24-1, the J call TRBJ1-2, with TRBD1 as a possible D gene (5 bases). CDR3 size: 15 residues. Germline CDR1 and CDR2: KGHDR and SFDVKD. Trimming removed 5 bases at V and 5 bases at J, with 17 bases between. The CDR3 here is CATSAWDGIEYGYTF. The DNA for the CDR3 is TGTGCCACCAGTGCCTGGGACGGAATAGAGTATGGCTACACCTTC.